This T cell receptor (beta chain) was documented in a study of T cells in localized non-small cell lung cancer. Study-level points and caveats: Among the tissues sampled, uninvolved adjacent lung had the highest T cell clonality, above tumor. When the top 100 tumor clones were examined, a median around 61 of them also appeared in the adjacent lung, which was paired and uninvolved. Blood T cell density predicted longer survival; adjacent-lung clonality, shorter. Only one tumor region was sequenced, so heterogeneity remains possible.

Trimming removed 4 bases at V and 9 bases at J, with 14 bases between. Germline CDR1 is SGDLS and CDR2 is YYNGEE. The CDR3 contains 13 residues. Repertoires were generated with immunoSEQ multiplex PCR, while TCRdb's copy carries only in-frame clones and drops some. The sample holds approximately 1,400 clones, around 33% seen once. This clone came up a few times. Its antigen is unknown. The chain links TRBV9 to TRBJ2-1; D is uncertain. The source of this sequence is a man aged 40 to 75 with stage II lung adenocarcinoma. Here the sequenced sample was lung tumor tissue, taken before any cancer treatment. In DNA form, the CDR3 reads TGTGCCAGCAGCCACGACTCGGGTCGTGAGCAGTTCTTC. This codes for CASSHDSGREQFF.